A selection of T cell receptor beta chains follows, all from one sample in a study of T cells in Graves' hyperthyroidism and ophthalmopathy. In TCRdb, the multiplex PCR reads were re-called with MiXCR into one record per CDR3 protein. The data hold under 200,000 distinct CDR3 sequences, with about 9% observed a single time. Material: blood. These receptors were obtained from a woman between 18 and 29 years old with Graves' hyperthyroidism that later progressed to Graves' ophthalmopathy. The CDR3 runs from the conserved cysteine through the conserved F or W. Fields, in order: clone size, V gene, D gene, J gene, CDR3 DNA, CDR3 protein. D genes are given only for firm matches. Only part of the rows carry a size: once, few, many, or a class if the clone is expanded.

clone_size: .; v_call: TRBV9; d_call: TRBD1; j_call: TRBJ2-7; cdr3_nt: TGTGCCAGCAGCGCCGCCGGGACAGGGGGCGACGAGCGGTACTTC; cdr3_aa: CASSAAGTGGDERYF
clone_size: few; v_call: TRBV20-1; d_call: .; j_call: TRBJ2-7; cdr3_nt: TGCAGTGCTCGGACAGTGAACCTAGAAAACGAGCAGTACTTC; cdr3_aa: CSARTVNLENEQYF
clone_size: many; v_call: TRBV25-1; d_call: .; j_call: TRBJ2-6; cdr3_nt: TGTGCCAGCAGTGGTAGTGGAGGGGGCATGGGGGGGGCCAACGTCCTGACTTTC; cdr3_aa: CASSGSGGGMGGANVLTF
clone_size: .; v_call: TRBV5-6; d_call: .; j_call: TRBJ2-1; cdr3_nt: TGTGCCAGCAGCTTTAAGGGGGGCACTCAAAAGGGGAATGAGCAGTTCTTC; cdr3_aa: CASSFKGGTQKGNEQFF
clone_size: many; v_call: TRBV20-1; d_call: .; j_call: TRBJ1-2; cdr3_nt: TGCAGTGCTGGCACGGGGGGCTCCCGGAGTGGCTACACCTTC; cdr3_aa: CSAGTGGSRSGYTF
clone_size: few; v_call: TRBV7-9; d_call: TRBD1; j_call: TRBJ1-4; cdr3_nt: TGTGCCAGCAGCGCGACAGGGGTTAATGAAAAACTGTTTTTT; cdr3_aa: CASSATGVNEKLFF
clone_size: once; v_call: TRBV30; d_call: .; j_call: TRBJ1-4; cdr3_nt: TGTGCCTGGAGCTTTCTTCTGCGATGGGGGGAAAGTGAAAAACTGTTTTTT; cdr3_aa: CAWSFLLRWGESEKLFF
clone_size: many; v_call: TRBV20-1; d_call: .; j_call: TRBJ1-2; cdr3_nt: TGCAGTGCTAGACACTATGGCTACACCTTC; cdr3_aa: CSARHYGYTF
clone_size: few; v_call: TRBV20-1; d_call: .; j_call: TRBJ2-2; cdr3_nt: TGCAGTGCTAGAGAGTTTTCCGCCGGGGAGCTGTTTTTT; cdr3_aa: CSAREFSAGELFF
clone_size: few; v_call: TRBV20-1; d_call: .; j_call: TRBJ1-3; cdr3_nt: TGCAGTGCTAGAGATCCTCGGGGGACCTCTGGAAACACCATATATTTT; cdr3_aa: CSARDPRGTSGNTIYF
clone_size: many; v_call: TRBV3-1; d_call: .; j_call: TRBJ2-1; cdr3_nt: TGTGCCAGCAGCCAAGAGACAGCTAGTGTAAATGAGCAGTTCTTC; cdr3_aa: CASSQETASVNEQFF
clone_size: many; v_call: TRBV7-8; d_call: .; j_call: TRBJ1-5; cdr3_nt: TGTGCCAGCAGCTTAGCGGACCGGGGGCTTTGTTGCAATCAGCCCCAGCATTTT; cdr3_aa: CASSLADRGLCCNQPQHF
clone_size: .; v_call: TRBV4-1; d_call: TRBD2; j_call: TRBJ2-2; cdr3_nt: TGCGCCAGCAGCCGGGGAGAACTAGCGGGGGTCGACTGGGAGCTGTTTTTT; cdr3_aa: CASSRGELAGVDWELFF
clone_size: many; v_call: TRBV24-1; d_call: .; j_call: TRBJ2-7; cdr3_nt: TGTGCCACCAGTTCTAAGACAGGTCCCCTCTACGAGCAGTACTTC; cdr3_aa: CATSSKTGPLYEQYF
clone_size: many; v_call: TRBV28; d_call: .; j_call: TRBJ1-2; cdr3_nt: TGTGCCAGCCGACTGCCGTCGAGGGGGTCTGTACGCGGCTACACCTTC; cdr3_aa: CASRLPSRGSVRGYTF
clone_size: many; v_call: TRBV5-1; d_call: .; j_call: TRBJ2-1; cdr3_nt: TGCGCCAGCAGCCTGGTCGGAGTTACAGGCAATGAGCAGTTCTTC; cdr3_aa: CASSLVGVTGNEQFF
clone_size: .; v_call: TRBV18; d_call: .; j_call: TRBJ1-1; cdr3_nt: TGTGCCAGCTCGCTGCCAAACGAGAGGGAGGAAGCTTTCTTT; cdr3_aa: CASSLPNEREEAFF
clone_size: many; v_call: TRBV28; d_call: .; j_call: TRBJ2-3; cdr3_nt: TGTGCCAGCAGTTTGAGGGATCCAGATACGCAGTATTTT; cdr3_aa: CASSLRDPDTQYF
clone_size: many; v_call: TRBV7-3; d_call: .; j_call: TRBJ1-1; cdr3_nt: TGTGCCAGCAGCTCCCTTCGCTACGGCGTGAACACTGAAGCTTTCTTT; cdr3_aa: CASSSLRYGVNTEAFF
clone_size: few; v_call: TRBV20-1; d_call: .; j_call: TRBJ1-1; cdr3_nt: TGCAGTGCTAGAGAAGGCGGACCGGACACTGAAGCTTTCTTT; cdr3_aa: CSAREGGPDTEAFF
clone_size: many; v_call: TRBV7-2; d_call: TRBD2; j_call: TRBJ2-1; cdr3_nt: TGTGCCAGCAGCCCCCTAGCGGGGGTGGGCTCCTACAATGAGCAGTTCTTC; cdr3_aa: CASSPLAGVGSYNEQFF
clone_size: few; v_call: TRBV4-1; d_call: .; j_call: TRBJ1-4; cdr3_nt: TGCGCCAGCAGCACCGGGATTATTGGTGAAAAACTGTTTTTT; cdr3_aa: CASSTGIIGEKLFF
clone_size: .; v_call: TRBV19; d_call: .; j_call: TRBJ2-1; cdr3_nt: TGTGCCAGTAGCCCGGGTGGGGTCGGGGTCAATGAGCAGTTCTTC; cdr3_aa: CASSPGGVGVNEQFF
clone_size: many; v_call: TRBV7-2; d_call: .; j_call: TRBJ1-5; cdr3_nt: TGTGCCAGCAGCTTAGCAGACAGCCGCAATCAGCCCCAGCATTTT; cdr3_aa: CASSLADSRNQPQHF
clone_size: many; v_call: TRBV7-2; d_call: .; j_call: TRBJ1-1; cdr3_nt: TGTGCCAGCAATCCATTGAACAGGGTTGGGAGCACTGAAGCTTTCTTT; cdr3_aa: CASNPLNRVGSTEAFF
clone_size: many; v_call: TRBV30; d_call: TRBD2; j_call: TRBJ2-2; cdr3_nt: TGTGCCTGGAGGGGACTAGACACCGGGGAGCTGTTTTTT; cdr3_aa: CAWRGLDTGELFF
clone_size: many; v_call: TRBV6-1; d_call: .; j_call: TRBJ1-1; cdr3_nt: TGTGCCAGCAGAGCCGGGCCTGAAGCTTTCTTT; cdr3_aa: CASRAGPEAFF
clone_size: many; v_call: TRBV28; d_call: TRBD2; j_call: TRBJ2-5; cdr3_nt: TGTGCCAGCACCCCTCGGGGGGGCTTTCAAGAGACCCAGTACTTC; cdr3_aa: CASTPRGGFQETQYF
clone_size: many; v_call: TRBV27; d_call: .; j_call: TRBJ1-5; cdr3_nt: TGTGCCAGCAGTTCCCTTTTGGAACCCTTCAATCAGCCCCAGCATTTT; cdr3_aa: CASSSLLEPFNQPQHF
clone_size: .; v_call: TRBV7-6; d_call: .; j_call: TRBJ1-1; cdr3_nt: TGTGCCGGCAGCTCGCCCGGGGGGCGAGAGGACACTGAAGCTTTCTTT; cdr3_aa: CAGSSPGGREDTEAFF
clone_size: .; v_call: TRBV4-1; d_call: .; j_call: TRBJ1-1; cdr3_nt: TGCGCCAGCAGCCAAGATTTGAACGTTCGTCCCACTGAAGCTTTCTTT; cdr3_aa: CASSQDLNVRPTEAFF
clone_size: many; v_call: TRBV5-6; d_call: .; j_call: TRBJ1-5; cdr3_nt: TGTGCCAGCAGCTTGGCCAACGAGGCAGGTAGCCAGCATTTT; cdr3_aa: CASSLANEAGSQHF
clone_size: .; v_call: TRBV12-3/TRBV12-4; d_call: .; j_call: TRBJ2-1; cdr3_nt: TGTGCCGGCAGTTTAAGTCGACTCTTTGGTGAGCAGTTCTTC; cdr3_aa: CAGSLSRLFGEQFF
clone_size: few; v_call: TRBV19; d_call: TRBD1; j_call: TRBJ1-5; cdr3_nt: TGTGCCAGTAGGGGACAGGGGGAAAGCAATCAGCCCCAGCATTTT; cdr3_aa: CASRGQGESNQPQHF
clone_size: many; v_call: TRBV27; d_call: TRBD2; j_call: TRBJ2-3; cdr3_nt: TGTGCCAGCAGCCGGACTAGCTGGGATACGCAGTATTTT; cdr3_aa: CASSRTSWDTQYF